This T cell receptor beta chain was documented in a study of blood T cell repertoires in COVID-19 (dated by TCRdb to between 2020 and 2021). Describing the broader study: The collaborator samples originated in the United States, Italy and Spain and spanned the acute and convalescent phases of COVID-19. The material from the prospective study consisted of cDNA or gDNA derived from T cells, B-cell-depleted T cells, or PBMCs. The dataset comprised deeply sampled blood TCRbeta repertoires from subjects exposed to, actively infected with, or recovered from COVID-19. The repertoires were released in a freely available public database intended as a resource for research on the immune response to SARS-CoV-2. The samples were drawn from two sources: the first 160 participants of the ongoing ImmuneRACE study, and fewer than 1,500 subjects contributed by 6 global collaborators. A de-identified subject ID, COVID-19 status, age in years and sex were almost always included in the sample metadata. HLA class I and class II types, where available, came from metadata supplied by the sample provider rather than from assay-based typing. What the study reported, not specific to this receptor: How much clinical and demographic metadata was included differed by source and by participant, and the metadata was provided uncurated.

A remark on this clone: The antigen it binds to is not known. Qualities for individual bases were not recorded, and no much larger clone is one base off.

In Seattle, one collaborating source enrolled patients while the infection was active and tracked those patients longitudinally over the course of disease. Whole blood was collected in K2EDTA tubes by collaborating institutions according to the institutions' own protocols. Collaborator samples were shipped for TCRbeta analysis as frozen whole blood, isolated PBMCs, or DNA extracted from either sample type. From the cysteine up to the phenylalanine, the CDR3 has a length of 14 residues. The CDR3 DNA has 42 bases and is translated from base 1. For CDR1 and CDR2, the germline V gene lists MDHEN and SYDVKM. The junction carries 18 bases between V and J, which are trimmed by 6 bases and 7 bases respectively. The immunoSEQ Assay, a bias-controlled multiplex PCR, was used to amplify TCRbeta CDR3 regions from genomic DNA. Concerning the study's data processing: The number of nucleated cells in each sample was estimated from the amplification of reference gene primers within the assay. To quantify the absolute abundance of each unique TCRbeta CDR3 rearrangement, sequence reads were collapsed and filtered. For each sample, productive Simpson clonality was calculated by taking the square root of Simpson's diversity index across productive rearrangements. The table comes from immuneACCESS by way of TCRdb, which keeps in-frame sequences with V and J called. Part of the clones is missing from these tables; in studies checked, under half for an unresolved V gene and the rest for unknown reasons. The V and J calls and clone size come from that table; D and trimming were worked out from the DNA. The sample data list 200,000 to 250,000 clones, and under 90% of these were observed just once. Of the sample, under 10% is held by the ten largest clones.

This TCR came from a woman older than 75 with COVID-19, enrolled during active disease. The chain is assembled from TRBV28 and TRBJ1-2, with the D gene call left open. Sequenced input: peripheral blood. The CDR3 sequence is CASSRPERWSGYTF. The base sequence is TGTGCCAGCAGCCGCCCAGAAAGGTGGAGTGGCTACACCTTC.